The text below deals with one T cell receptor beta chain. The data belong to a study of blood T cell repertoires in COVID-19. Study as a whole: Spain, Italy and the United States supplied samples that represented acute and convalescent COVID-19.

TCRdb keeps only in-frame clones here, not all; method: immunoSEQ multiplex PCR. The sample holds approximately 49,000 clones, over 80% seen once. Germline values: CDR1 SGHRS, CDR2 YFSETQ. The CDR3 is 14 residues long. V was clipped by 0 bases and J by 3 bases, with 9 bases between them. The receptor comes from a middle-aged man with acute or convalescent COVID-19. The chain recombines TRBV5-1 with TRBJ1-2, with D uncertain. The specimen was peripheral blood. DNA for the CDR3: TGCGCCAGCAGCTTGGGCTCGTTAGACTATGGCTACACCTTC. This encodes CASSLGSLDYGYTF.